This record covers a single TCR beta chain. For the second PCR, which ran for roughly 7 to 11 cycles, a sample-barcoded 5' primer and a J-beta primer mix were used. TCRdb passed the 5' RACE reads through MiXCR, listing each CDR3 protein once. The sample lists 1,500,000 or so distinct CDR3 sequences; approximately 42% were seen once. The data belong to a study of blood T cells in healthy people across ages. CDR3 length: 14 residues. Germline CDR1 LNHNV, CDR2 YYDKDF (reference sequence). Trimming at V came to 8 bases and at J to 6 bases, leaving 11 bases not matched to a gene. Sequencing used blood. This TCR derives from a woman aged 18-29 years in good health. This chain uses TRBV15 with TRBJ2-3; TRBD1 agrees at 7 bases. The CDR3 reads CATGGDSTSDTQYF. DNA of the CDR3: TGTGCCACCGGTGGGGACAGCACATCGGATACGCAGTATTTT.